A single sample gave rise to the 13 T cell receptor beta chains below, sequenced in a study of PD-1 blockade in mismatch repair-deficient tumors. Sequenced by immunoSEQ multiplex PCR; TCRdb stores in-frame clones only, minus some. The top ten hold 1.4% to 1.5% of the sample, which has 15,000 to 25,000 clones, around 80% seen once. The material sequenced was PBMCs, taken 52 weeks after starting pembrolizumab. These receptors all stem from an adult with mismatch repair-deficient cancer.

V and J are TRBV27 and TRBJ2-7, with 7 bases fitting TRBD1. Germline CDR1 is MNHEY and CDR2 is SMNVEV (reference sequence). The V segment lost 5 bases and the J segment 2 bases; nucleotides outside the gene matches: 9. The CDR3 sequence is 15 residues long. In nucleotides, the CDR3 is TGTGCCAGCAGTCCCCGGACAGGAACAGCCTACGAGCAGTACTTC. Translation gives CASSPRTGTAYEQYF.

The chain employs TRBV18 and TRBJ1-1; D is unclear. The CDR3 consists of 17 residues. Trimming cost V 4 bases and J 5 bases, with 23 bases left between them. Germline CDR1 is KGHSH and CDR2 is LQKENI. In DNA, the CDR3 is TGTGCCAGCTCACAACCGGGCGGGGTCTCCGGAGGGACTGAAGCTTTCTTT. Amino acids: CASSQPGGVSGGTEAFF.

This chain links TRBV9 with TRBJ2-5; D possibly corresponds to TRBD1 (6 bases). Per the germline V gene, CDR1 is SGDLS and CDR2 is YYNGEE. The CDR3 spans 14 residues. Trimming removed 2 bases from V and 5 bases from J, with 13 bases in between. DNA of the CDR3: TGTGCCAGCAGCGTCCAACAGGGTGGGGAGACCCAGTACTTC. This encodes CASSVQQGGETQYF.

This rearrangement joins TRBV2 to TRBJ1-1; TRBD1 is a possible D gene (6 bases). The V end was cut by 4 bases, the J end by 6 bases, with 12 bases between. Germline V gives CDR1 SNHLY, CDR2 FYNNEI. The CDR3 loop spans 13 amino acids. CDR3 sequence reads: CASSVQGYSEAFF. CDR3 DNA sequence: TGTGCCAGCAGTGTCCAGGGGTACTCTGAAGCTTTCTTT.

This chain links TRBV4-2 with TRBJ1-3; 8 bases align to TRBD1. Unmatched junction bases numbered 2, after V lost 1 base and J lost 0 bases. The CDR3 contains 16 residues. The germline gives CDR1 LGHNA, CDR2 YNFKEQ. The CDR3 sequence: CASSQVGTGSGNTIYF. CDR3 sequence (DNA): TGTGCCAGCAGCCAAGTCGGGACAGGCTCTGGAAACACCATATATTTT.

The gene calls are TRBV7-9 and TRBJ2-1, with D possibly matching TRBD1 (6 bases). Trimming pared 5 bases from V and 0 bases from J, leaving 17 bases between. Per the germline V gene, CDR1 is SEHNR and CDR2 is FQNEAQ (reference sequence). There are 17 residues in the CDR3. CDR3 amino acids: CASSPIWGLNSYNEQFF. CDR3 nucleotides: TGTGCCAGCAGCCCAATATGGGGGCTTAACTCCTACAATGAGCAGTTCTTC.

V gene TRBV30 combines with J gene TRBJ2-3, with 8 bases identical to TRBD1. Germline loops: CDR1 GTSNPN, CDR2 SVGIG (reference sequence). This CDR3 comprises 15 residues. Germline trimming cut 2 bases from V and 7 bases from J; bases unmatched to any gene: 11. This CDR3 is CAWSIRDRRDYTQYF. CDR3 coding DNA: TGTGCCTGGAGTATCCGGGACAGGAGGGACTATACGCAGTATTTT.

The CDR3 DNA sequence: TGTGCCAGCTCACCTAACAGGGGGGGGAACACTGAAGCTTTCTTT. Translating gives CASSPNRGGNTEAFF. The gene calls are TRBV18 and TRBJ1-1; 8 nucleotides match TRBD1. CDR1 is KGHSH and CDR2 is LQKENI in the germline V gene. The CDR3 has 15 amino acids. V dropped 3 bases and J dropped 1; count of bases not matched to a gene: 4.

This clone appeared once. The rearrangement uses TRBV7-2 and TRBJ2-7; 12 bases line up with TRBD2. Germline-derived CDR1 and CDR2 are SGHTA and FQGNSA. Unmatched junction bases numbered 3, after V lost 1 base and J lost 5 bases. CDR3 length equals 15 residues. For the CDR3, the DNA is TGTGCCAGCAGCTTAGAACTAGCGGGAGGCCACGAGCAGTACTTC. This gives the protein CASSLELAGGHEQYF.

The CDR3 sequence: CASSFEIWTGYGYTF. CDR3 in DNA: TGTGCCAGTAGTTTCGAAATCTGGACAGGGTATGGCTACACCTTC. The gene calls are TRBV19 and TRBJ1-2; 8 nucleotides match TRBD1. Germline V gene lookup returns CDR1 LNHDA and CDR2 SQIVND (reference sequence). Trimming took 5 bases from V and 5 from J; bases not matched to a gene: 10. This CDR3 has 15 amino acids.

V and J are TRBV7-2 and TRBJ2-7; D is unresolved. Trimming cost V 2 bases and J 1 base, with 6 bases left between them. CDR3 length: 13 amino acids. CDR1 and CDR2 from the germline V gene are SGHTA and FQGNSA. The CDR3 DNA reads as TGTGCCAGCAGCTTATCCCCTTCCTACGAGCAGTACTTC. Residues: CASSLSPSYEQYF.

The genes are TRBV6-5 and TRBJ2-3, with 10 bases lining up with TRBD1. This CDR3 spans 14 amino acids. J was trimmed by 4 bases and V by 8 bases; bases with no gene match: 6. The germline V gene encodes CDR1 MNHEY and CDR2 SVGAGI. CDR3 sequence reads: CASRTGQGADTQYF. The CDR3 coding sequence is TGTGCCAGCCGAACTGGACAGGGGGCAGATACGCAGTATTTT.

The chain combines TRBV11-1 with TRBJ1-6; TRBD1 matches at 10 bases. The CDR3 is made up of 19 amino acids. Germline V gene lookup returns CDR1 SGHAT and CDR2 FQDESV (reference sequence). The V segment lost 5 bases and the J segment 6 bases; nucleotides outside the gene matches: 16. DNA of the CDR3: TGTGCCAGCAGCCGACGGGACAGGGGAGAATGGGATTTTAATTCACCCCTCCACTTT. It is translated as CASSRRDRGEWDFNSPLHF. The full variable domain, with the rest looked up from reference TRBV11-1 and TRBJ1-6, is EAEVAQSPRYKITEKSQAVAFWCDPISGHATLYWYRQILGQGPELLVQFQDESVVDDSQLPKDRFSAERLKGVDSTLKIQPAELGDSAMYLCASSRRDRGEWDFNSPLHFGNGTRLTVT.